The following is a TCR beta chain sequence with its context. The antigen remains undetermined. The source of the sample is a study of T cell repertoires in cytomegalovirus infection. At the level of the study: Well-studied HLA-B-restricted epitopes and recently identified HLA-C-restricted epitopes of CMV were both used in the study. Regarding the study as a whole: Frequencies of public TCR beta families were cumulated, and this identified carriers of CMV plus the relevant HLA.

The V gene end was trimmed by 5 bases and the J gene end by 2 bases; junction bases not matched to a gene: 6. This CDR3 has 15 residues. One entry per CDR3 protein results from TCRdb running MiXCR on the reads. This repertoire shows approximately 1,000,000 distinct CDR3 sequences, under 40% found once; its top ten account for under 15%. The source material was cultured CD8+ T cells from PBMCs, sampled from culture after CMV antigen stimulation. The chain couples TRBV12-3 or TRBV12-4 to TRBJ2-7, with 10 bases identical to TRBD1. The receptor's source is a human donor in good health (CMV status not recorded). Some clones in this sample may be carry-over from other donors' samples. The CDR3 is CASSLGQGGTYEQYF. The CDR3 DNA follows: TGTGCCAGCAGTCTCGGACAGGGGGGGACCTACGAGCAGTACTTC.